Listed below are T cell receptor beta chains from one sample, sequenced in a study of response to subunit inactivated influenza vaccine. TCRdb re-analysed the RT-PCR reads in MiXCR, keeping a single row per CDR3 protein. This table has roughly 760,000 distinct CDR3 sequences, about 20% appearing once. The sequencing used PBMCs from blood, collected around 5 days after vaccination. All receptors derive from a man aged 45-65 years who received an inactivated influenza vaccine. CDR3s include the opening cysteine and the closing phenylalanine or tryptophan. The order of the fields is D gene, V gene, clone size, J gene, CDR3 protein, CDR3 DNA. D genes are given only for firm matches. The size of a clone is reported for some rows only, either as once, few or many, or as a class for expanded clones.

TRBD2	TRBV20-1	few	TRBJ2-7	CSARGGRFEQYF	TGCAGTGCTAGGGGAGGGCGTTTCGAGCAGTACTTC
NA	TRBV5-1	NA	TRBJ2-1	CASSLGGDVYEQFF	TGCGCCAGCAGCTTGGGGGGCGACGTCTATGAGCAGTTCTTC
NA	TRBV28	many	TRBJ2-7	CASSLSTGTYEQYF	TGTGCCAGCAGTTTGTCGACAGGAACCTACGAGCAGTACTTC
NA	TRBV7-2	few	TRBJ2-1	CASSPPNRELGEQFF	TGTGCCAGCAGCCCTCCGAACAGGGAGCTTGGTGAGCAGTTCTTC
TRBD2	TRBV20-1	NA	TRBJ2-3	CSARGEGHLTDTQYF	TGCAGTGCTAGAGGGGAGGGGCACCTCACAGATACGCAGTATTTT
TRBD2	TRBV28	NA	TRBJ2-3	CASSISGRADTQYF	TGTGCCAGCAGCATTAGCGGGAGGGCAGATACGCAGTATTTT
NA	TRBV20-1	many	TRBJ2-2	CSARARESTGELFF	TGCAGTGCAAGGGCCAGGGAGAGCACCGGGGAGCTGTTTTTT
TRBD2	TRBV12-3/TRBV12-4	NA	TRBJ2-1	CASRSTSGGYNEQFF	TGTGCCAGCAGATCGACTAGCGGGGGATACAATGAGCAGTTCTTC
TRBD2	TRBV30	NA	TRBJ2-1	CAWSALGLVNEQFF	TGTGCCTGGAGTGCCCTTGGACTAGTTAATGAGCAGTTCTTC
TRBD2	TRBV6-2/TRBV6-3	few	TRBJ2-3	CASRHRDYTDTQYF	TGTGCCAGCAGACACCGGGACTACACAGATACGCAGTATTTT
TRBD2	TRBV20-1	NA	TRBJ2-1	CSARPLSGTGGHEQFF	TGCAGTGCTAGACCCCTTAGCGGGACGGGTGGGCATGAGCAGTTCTTC
NA	TRBV7-9	many	TRBJ2-7	CASSFTGNEQYF	TGTGCCAGCAGCTTCACGGGTAACGAGCAGTACTTC
TRBD2	TRBV29-1	NA	TRBJ2-7	CSVPALAGGRYEQYF	TGCAGCGTTCCCGCTTTGGCGGGAGGTAGATACGAGCAGTACTTC
TRBD2	TRBV20-1	many	TRBJ2-7	CSARKRETYEQYF	TGCAGTGCTAGAAAGCGGGAGACTTACGAGCAGTACTTC
TRBD1	TRBV7-9	NA	TRBJ2-3	CASSSMDRELMDTQYF	TGTGCCAGCAGCTCGATGGACAGGGAACTTATGGATACGCAGTATTTT
TRBD1	TRBV7-8	NA	TRBJ1-5	CASSSWPRQGRLNQPQHF	TGTGCCAGCAGCTCTTGGCCGCGACAGGGAAGATTAAATCAGCCCCAGCATTTT
TRBD1	TRBV6-5	NA	TRBJ2-7	CASSYGQGVNSYEQYF	TGTGCCAGCAGCTACGGACAGGGGGTAAACTCCTACGAGCAGTACTTC
NA	TRBV12-3/TRBV12-4	NA	TRBJ1-6	CASSLRLGGYNSPLHF	TGTGCCAGCAGTTTAAGACTCGGGGGTTATAATTCACCCCTCCACTTT
TRBD1	TRBV15	NA	TRBJ2-7	CATSGTNRGGEQYF	TGTGCCACCAGCGGGACCAACAGGGGTGGTGAGCAGTACTTC
TRBD2	TRBV5-1	NA	TRBJ2-3	CASSKSLAGGAYTQYF	TGCGCCAGCAGCAAATCGTTGGCGGGGGGCGCTTATACGCAGTATTTT
TRBD1	TRBV4-3	NA	TRBJ2-3	CASSLGGTGFLDTQYF	TGCGCCAGCAGCCTAGGCGGGACAGGGTTTTTAGATACGCAGTATTTT
NA	TRBV18	NA	TRBJ2-3	CASSSGTRASTDTQYF	TGTGCCAGCTCATCAGGGACAAGAGCTAGCACAGATACGCAGTATTTT
TRBD2	TRBV11-2	few	TRBJ2-1	CASSLSGRAGEQFF	TGTGCCAGCAGCCTTAGCGGGAGGGCCGGGGAGCAGTTCTTC
TRBD2	TRBV5-1	few	TRBJ2-7	CASSLRDYSYEQYF	TGCGCCAGCAGCCTCCGGGACTATTCCTACGAGCAGTACTTC
TRBD2	TRBV20-1	few	TRBJ2-1	CSAMAGTSRYNEQFF	TGCAGTGCTATGGCCGGGACTAGCCGTTACAATGAGCAGTTCTTC
NA	TRBV12-3/TRBV12-4	few	TRBJ2-4	CASSSYGGVAKNIQYF	TGTGCCAGCAGTTCGTACGGTGGGGTAGCCAAAAACATTCAGTACTTC
NA	TRBV4-2	many	TRBJ1-6	CASSQDRALGSPLHF	TGTGCCAGCAGCCAAGACCGGGCACTGGGTTCACCCCTCCACTTT
NA	TRBV12-3/TRBV12-4	NA	TRBJ2-2	CASRSGVSTGELFF	TGTGCCAGCCGTTCCGGGGTTAGCACCGGGGAGCTGTTTTTT
NA	TRBV12-3/TRBV12-4	many	TRBJ2-5	CASSLRISGQETQYF	TGTGCCAGCAGTCTTAGGATTAGCGGACAAGAGACCCAGTACTTC
NA	TRBV6-1	few	TRBJ2-1	CASRPLAFGHNEQFF	TGTGCCAGCAGGCCTCTGGCCTTCGGGCACAATGAGCAGTTCTTC
NA	TRBV6-2/TRBV6-3	few	TRBJ2-3	CASRSGPPLGTDTQYF	TGTGCCAGCAGGAGCGGGCCTCCTCTAGGCACAGATACGCAGTATTTT
NA	TRBV5-1	NA	TRBJ2-7	CASSLSTGNHEQYF	TGCGCCAGCAGCTTGAGTACAGGGAACCACGAGCAGTACTTC